A selection of T cell receptor beta chains follows, all from one sample in a study of cytomegalovirus exposure and HLA in healthy donors. TCRdb keeps only in-frame clones here, not all; method: immunoSEQ multiplex PCR. Seen here are hundreds of thousands of clones, 86% observed once, and the top ten hold around 0.8%. The sequenced sample consisted of PBMCs. These receptors all stem from a woman between 18 and 30 years old in good health and CMV-seronegative. CDR3s include the opening cysteine and the closing phenylalanine or tryptophan. A D gene is named only where the DNA matches it firmly. Size is omitted from some rows. Given values are once, few, many or a class for expanded clones.

TRBJ1-1 TRBD1 TRBV4-1 NA CASSPGGGSNTEAFF TGCGCCAGCAGCCCGGGAGGGGGCTCAAACACTGAAGCTTTCTTT
TRBJ2-5 NA TRBV14 NA CASSHPRSQETQYF TGTGCCAGCAGCCATCCCCGGTCCCAAGAGACCCAGTACTTC
TRBJ1-3 NA TRBV5-4 NA CASSLGAHRAGNTIYF TGTGCCAGCAGCTTGGGCGCTCACAGGGCTGGAAACACCATATATTTT
TRBJ2-7 TRBD2 TRBV6-1 NA CASNFPLAGVNEQYF TGTGCCAGCAACTTCCCGCTAGCGGGAGTTAACGAGCAGTACTTC
TRBJ1-3 TRBD1 TRBV6-1 NA CASSEAGGPINTIYF TGTGCCAGCAGTGAGGCAGGGGGCCCTATTAACACCATATATTTT
TRBJ2-6 TRBD1 TRBV28 NA CASSPSRQGLAGANVLTF TGTGCCAGCAGTCCGTCAAGACAGGGGTTGGCTGGGGCCAACGTCCTGACTTTC
TRBJ2-7 TRBD1 TRBV4-1 NA CASSQEDRVYYEQYF TGCGCCAGCAGCCAAGAGGACAGGGTTTACTACGAGCAGTACTTC
TRBJ2-7 NA TRBV5-4 NA CASSPGPIIYEQYF TGTGCCAGCAGCCCAGGGCCTATTATCTACGAGCAGTACTTC
TRBJ2-1 TRBD1 TRBV19 NA CASSAGTGVIDEQFF TGTGCCAGCTCGGCGGGGACAGGGGTTATAGATGAGCAGTTCTTC
TRBJ2-7 NA TRBV5-1 NA CASSLRGYEQYF TGCGCCAGCAGCTTAAGGGGCTACGAGCAGTACTTC
TRBJ1-5 NA TRBV4-1 NA CASSQDSVSNQPQHF TGCGCCAGCAGCCAAGACTCTGTGAGCAATCAGCCCCAGCATTTT
TRBJ2-2 TRBD2 TRBV7-3 NA CASGAGEVAGELFF TGTGCCAGCGGAGCGGGAGAAGTGGCCGGGGAGCTGTTTTTT
TRBJ2-1 NA TRBV5-4 NA CASRGGLSGPVNNEQFF TGTGCCAGCAGGGGGGGGCTTAGCGGCCCGGTAAACAATGAGCAGTTCTTC
TRBJ2-1 TRBD2 TRBV7-8 NA CASSPLSGLAGGNEQFF TGTGCCAGCAGCCCTCTATCGGGACTAGCGGGAGGGAATGAGCAGTTCTTC
TRBJ2-2 TRBD2 TRBV6-1 NA CASSEVAGAVTGELFF TGTGCCAGCAGTGAAGTTGCGGGAGCGGTCACCGGGGAGCTGTTTTTT
TRBJ2-7 TRBD1 TRBV7-9 NA CASSPRTGGYEQYF TGTGCCAGCAGCCCTCGGACAGGTGGCTACGAGCAGTACTTC
TRBJ1-3 NA TRBV5-4 few CASSPFSGNTIYF TGTGCCAGCAGCCCCTTCTCTGGAAACACCATATATTTT
TRBJ2-5 TRBD1 TRBV18 NA CASSPPPGGETQYF TGTGCCAGCTCACCTCCCCCAGGGGGAGAGACCCAGTACTTC
TRBJ2-5 NA TRBV7-9 NA CASSPYEGQETQYF TGTGCCAGCAGCCCCTACGAGGGCCAAGAGACCCAGTACTTC
TRBJ2-7 TRBD2 TRBV19 NA CASSPRLPWGLAGGPDEQYF TGTGCCAGTAGCCCCCGACTCCCGTGGGGACTAGCGGGAGGGCCAGACGAGCAGTACTTC
TRBJ2-7 TRBD1 TRBV6-1 once CASRTTGTAHHEQYF TGTGCCAGCAGGACAACCGGGACAGCTCACCACGAGCAGTACTTC
TRBJ2-7 TRBD2 TRBV27 NA CASSLGTTPYEQYF TGTGCCAGCAGTTTAGGGACTACCCCCTACGAGCAGTACTTC
TRBJ1-4 NA TRBV28 NA CASNLRRLATNEKLFF TGTGCCAGCAACCTTCGGAGGCTTGCAACTAATGAAAAACTGTTTTTT
TRBJ2-2 TRBD1 TRBV11-2 NA CASSQGRQGGTGELFF TGTGCCAGCAGCCAAGGGCGACAGGGCGGGACCGGGGAGCTGTTTTTT
TRBJ2-3 TRBD2 TRBV28 NA CASSPVGLAGVADTQYF TGTGCCAGCAGTCCGGTGGGACTAGCGGGAGTTGCAGATACGCAGTATTTT
TRBJ2-7 TRBD1 TRBV19 NA CASSMYRGSEQYF TGTGCCAGTAGTATGTACAGGGGGAGTGAGCAGTACTTC
TRBJ2-7 TRBD2 TRBV27 NA CASSLLGVSGSSYEQYF TGTGCCAGCAGTTTATTAGGGGTTAGCGGGAGCTCCTACGAGCAGTACTTC
TRBJ1-4 NA TRBV2 NA CASRAADTGYEKLFF TGTGCCAGCAGGGCCGCAGACACAGGGTACGAAAAACTGTTTTTT
TRBJ1-2 TRBD1 TRBV7-9 NA CASSLYGQGAQGYTF TGTGCCAGCAGCTTATATGGACAGGGGGCCCAGGGCTACACCTTC
TRBJ1-3 TRBD1 TRBV5-4 NA CASSRQGFGSGNTIYF TGTGCCAGCAGCCGACAGGGTTTTGGCTCCGGAAACACCATATATTTT
TRBJ1-2 NA TRBV5-6 NA CASSLRGGDGGYTF TGTGCCAGCAGCTTGCGCGGGGGGGACGGAGGCTACACCTTC
TRBJ1-2 TRBD1 TRBV29-1 NA CSVEGQGRNYGYTF TGCAGCGTTGAAGGACAGGGGCGGAACTATGGCTACACCTTC
TRBJ2-7 TRBD1 TRBV7-2 NA CASSPTDRGYEQYF TGTGCCAGCAGCCCCACGGACAGGGGCTACGAGCAGTACTTC
TRBJ2-3 TRBD2 TRBV5-1 NA CASSLGLAGTTDTQYF TGCGCCAGCAGCTTGGGACTAGCGGGGACCACAGATACGCAGTATTTT
TRBJ2-7 TRBD1 TRBV10-2 NA CASSETGGISAQYF TGCGCCAGCAGTGAAACAGGGGGAATATCGGCGCAGTACTTC
TRBJ2-7 NA TRBV7-9 once CASSRTGNEQYF TGTGCCAGCAGCCGTACAGGGAACGAGCAGTACTTC
TRBJ2-1 NA TRBV10-3 NA CAIRWRATHNEQFF TGTGCCATCAGGTGGAGGGCCACCCACAATGAGCAGTTCTTC
TRBJ1-2 NA TRBV13 NA CASSPRSDYGYTF TGTGCCAGCAGCCCTCGTTCGGACTATGGCTACACCTTC
TRBJ2-1 NA TRBV27 NA CASSSPTSSYNEQFF TGTGCCAGCAGTTCCCCCACTTCTTCCTACAATGAGCAGTTCTTC
TRBJ1-1 NA TRBV29-1 NA CSTGVAFF TGTTCAACGGGAGTAGCTTTCTTT
TRBJ2-6 NA TRBV15 NA CATSADPTDGANVLTF TGTGCCACCAGCGCCGACCCCACAGATGGGGCCAACGTCCTGACTTTC
TRBJ2-1 TRBD2 TRBV19 NA CASSSGLADYNEQFF TGTGCCAGTAGTTCCGGACTAGCGGACTACAATGAGCAGTTCTTC
TRBJ2-7 NA TRBV7-9 few CASSQDYEQYF TGTGCCAGCAGCCAGGACTACGAGCAGTACTTC
TRBJ2-7 NA TRBV4-1 NA CASSLGGGRSTYEQYF TGCGCCAGCAGCCTCGGAGGAGGGAGGTCTACCTACGAGCAGTACTTC
TRBJ2-4 TRBD2 TRBV30 NA CAWSLGLAANIQYF TGTGCCTGGAGTTTGGGTCTAGCGGCAAACATTCAGTACTTC
TRBJ1-5 TRBD1 TRBV28 NA CASRRPGQGYQPQHF TGTGCCAGCAGGCGACCGGGACAGGGCTATCAGCCCCAGCATTTT
TRBJ2-5 NA TRBV7-6 NA CASSPGPRETQYF TGTGCCAGCAGCCCAGGGCCCCGGGAGACCCAGTACTTC
TRBJ1-6 NA TRBV5-6 NA CASSLLRGPRLTSPLHF TGTGCCAGCAGCTTGTTGCGGGGACCCAGACTTACTTCACCCCTCCACTTT
TRBJ2-7 NA TRBV28 NA CASCRSSSSYEQYF TGTGCCAGCTGCCGAAGCTCCTCCTCCTACGAGCAGTACTTC
TRBJ1-6 NA TRBV30 NA CAWTVFGGSPLHF TGTGCCTGGACGGTCTTCGGCGGTTCACCCCTCCACTTT
TRBJ2-2 TRBD1 TRBV10-1 NA CASRRDRDTGELFF TGCGCCAGCAGGCGGGACAGGGACACCGGGGAGCTGTTTTTT
TRBJ2-1 TRBD2 TRBV5-1 NA CASSLAGGRNEQFF TGCGCCAGCAGCTTGGCGGGAGGGCGGAATGAGCAGTTCTTC